This is a list of T cell receptor beta chains from one sample in a study of neurological immune-mediated disorders. TCRdb recomputed calls from the 5' RACE reads with MiXCR, one row per CDR3 protein. The data show over 20,000 distinct CDR3 sequences, around 9.3% seen once. Sequencing input: PBMCs. The receptors shown here come from a woman aged 60 to 75 with HTLV-1-associated myelopathy (HAM/TSP). The CDR3 runs from the conserved cysteine through the conserved F or W. The D gene is left open where the match is weak. Rows may omit the clone size; those that give it use once, few, many or a size class.

v_call: TRBV5-1
j_call: TRBJ2-3
d_call: TRBD2
clone_size: many
cdr3_nt: TGCGCCAGCAGCTTGGCCGGCGGGACTAGCGTCGATACGCAGTATTTT
cdr3_aa: CASSLAGGTSVDTQYF

v_call: TRBV20-1
j_call: TRBJ2-7
d_call: NA
clone_size: many
cdr3_nt: TGCAGTGCTAGAGACGGGCGCTCCTACGAGCAGTACTTC
cdr3_aa: CSARDGRSYEQYF

v_call: TRBV15
j_call: TRBJ2-7
d_call: NA
clone_size: many
cdr3_nt: TGTGCCACCAGCAGAGGCGGCGGGGCCCCAACCTACGAGCAGTACTTC
cdr3_aa: CATSRGGGAPTYEQYF

v_call: TRBV19
j_call: TRBJ2-3
d_call: NA
clone_size: many
cdr3_nt: TGTGCCAGTAGGCCCTATGGGGCAGATACGCAGTATTTT
cdr3_aa: CASRPYGADTQYF

v_call: TRBV20-1
j_call: TRBJ1-2
d_call: NA
clone_size: many
cdr3_nt: TGCAGTGCTTCTGCTGGCTACACCTTC
cdr3_aa: CSASAGYTF

v_call: TRBV30
j_call: TRBJ1-5
d_call: NA
clone_size: many
cdr3_nt: TGTGCCTGGTCGGGCAGGGGAGGAAATCAGCCCCAGCATTTT
cdr3_aa: CAWSGRGGNQPQHF

v_call: TRBV20-1
j_call: TRBJ2-5
d_call: NA
clone_size: medium-sized
cdr3_nt: TGCAGTGCCTCGGGGGCTGGGGAGACCCAGTACTTC
cdr3_aa: CSASGAGETQYF

v_call: TRBV18
j_call: TRBJ2-3
d_call: TRBD2
clone_size: many
cdr3_nt: TGTGCCAGCTCACCACCCCTCGGAGCGGGGGGGCCCGATACGCAGTATTTT
cdr3_aa: CASSPPLGAGGPDTQYF

v_call: TRBV15
j_call: TRBJ1-1
d_call: NA
clone_size: many
cdr3_nt: TGTGCCACCAGCATTGGATACACTGAAGCTTTCTTT
cdr3_aa: CATSIGYTEAFF

v_call: TRBV11-1
j_call: TRBJ2-5
d_call: NA
clone_size: many
cdr3_nt: TGTGCCAGCAGCTTAGACTCTGTGGGTGGGGAGACCCAGTACTTC
cdr3_aa: CASSLDSVGGETQYF

v_call: TRBV6-2/TRBV6-3
j_call: TRBJ2-7
d_call: NA
clone_size: many
cdr3_nt: TGTGCCAGCAGTTACTCGACAGGCGACGAGCAGTACTTC
cdr3_aa: CASSYSTGDEQYF

v_call: TRBV7-8
j_call: TRBJ1-2
d_call: TRBD1
clone_size: many
cdr3_nt: TGTGCCAGCAGCGCCGGGACAGGAATGGACTACACCTTC
cdr3_aa: CASSAGTGMDYTF

v_call: TRBV5-1
j_call: TRBJ2-7
d_call: TRBD1
clone_size: many
cdr3_nt: TGCGCCAGCAGGCTGACAGGGGCCCTCTCCTACGAGCAGTACTTC
cdr3_aa: CASRLTGALSYEQYF

v_call: TRBV20-1
j_call: TRBJ2-7
d_call: NA
clone_size: many
cdr3_nt: TGCAGTGCTAGCGCCTCGGTATTCCCCTACGAGCAGTACTTC
cdr3_aa: CSASASVFPYEQYF

v_call: TRBV5-4
j_call: TRBJ2-7
d_call: NA
clone_size: many
cdr3_nt: TGTGCCAGCAGCCCCGGGACGGGACCCTACGAGCAGTACTTC
cdr3_aa: CASSPGTGPYEQYF

v_call: TRBV5-1
j_call: TRBJ2-7
d_call: NA
clone_size: medium-sized
cdr3_nt: TGCGCCAGCATGCAGGGATTGGGCGAGCAGTACTTC
cdr3_aa: CASMQGLGEQYF

v_call: TRBV5-1
j_call: TRBJ1-1
d_call: NA
clone_size: many
cdr3_nt: TGCGCCAGCAGCTCACTCGGGACCGGTGAAGCTTTCTTT
cdr3_aa: CASSSLGTGEAFF

v_call: TRBV11-2
j_call: TRBJ1-4
d_call: NA
clone_size: many
cdr3_nt: TGTGCCAGCAGCTTAGGGGCTTCATCAGAAAAACTGTTTTTT
cdr3_aa: CASSLGASSEKLFF

v_call: TRBV29-1
j_call: TRBJ2-7
d_call: TRBD1
clone_size: many
cdr3_nt: TGCAGCTTTCAGGGGGTAAACCCTCCCTACGAGCAGTACTTC
cdr3_aa: CSFQGVNPPYEQYF

v_call: TRBV30
j_call: TRBJ1-5
d_call: NA
clone_size: many
cdr3_nt: TGTGCCTGGAGTGCAGGGTTGGGCAATCAGCCCCAGCATTTT
cdr3_aa: CAWSAGLGNQPQHF

v_call: TRBV20-1
j_call: TRBJ1-4
d_call: NA
clone_size: many
cdr3_nt: TGCAGTGCTAGGAAGCTTCTCAGACTGGGGATTAATGAAAAACTGTTTTTT
cdr3_aa: CSARKLLRLGINEKLFF

v_call: TRBV7-9
j_call: TRBJ1-2
d_call: TRBD1
clone_size: NA
cdr3_nt: TGTGCCAGCAGCCCCCGGACAGGGGGCCTTGGCTACACCTTC
cdr3_aa: CASSPRTGGLGYTF

v_call: TRBV12-3/TRBV12-4
j_call: TRBJ2-4
d_call: NA
clone_size: many
cdr3_nt: TGTGCCAGCAGTTTTCAGGGAGCCAAAAACATTCAGTACTTC
cdr3_aa: CASSFQGAKNIQYF

v_call: TRBV20-1
j_call: TRBJ2-1
d_call: TRBD1
clone_size: many
cdr3_nt: TGCAGTGCTACCGAACCGGGACAGGGGGGTTGGAATGAGCAGTTCTTC
cdr3_aa: CSATEPGQGGWNEQFF

v_call: TRBV2
j_call: TRBJ1-2
d_call: TRBD1
clone_size: many
cdr3_nt: TGTGCCAGCAGTGGAGACAGGGATCTTGGTGGCTACACCTTC
cdr3_aa: CASSGDRDLGGYTF

v_call: TRBV12-3/TRBV12-4
j_call: TRBJ1-1
d_call: TRBD1
clone_size: many
cdr3_nt: TGTGCCAGCAATTTAGACAGGGGGGGCGGCACTGAAGCTTTCTTT
cdr3_aa: CASNLDRGGGTEAFF

v_call: TRBV7-9
j_call: TRBJ1-5
d_call: NA
clone_size: NA
cdr3_nt: TGTGACAGCAGTTTCGACAGTGATCAGCCCCAGCATTTT
cdr3_aa: CDSSFDSDQPQHF

v_call: TRBV5-1
j_call: TRBJ1-1
d_call: TRBD1
clone_size: many
cdr3_nt: TGCGCCAGCAGCCTTTCCCGCCAGACAGGGGTGAACACTGAAGCTTTCTTT
cdr3_aa: CASSLSRQTGVNTEAFF

v_call: TRBV20-1
j_call: TRBJ1-6
d_call: NA
clone_size: many
cdr3_nt: TGCAGTGCTAGCCCCGAGACGCGGGGGTCACCCCTCCACTTT
cdr3_aa: CSASPETRGSPLHF

v_call: TRBV5-1
j_call: TRBJ1-4
d_call: NA
clone_size: large
cdr3_nt: TGCGCCAGCAGGCCTCAGGGTCCTAATGAAAAACTGTTTTTT
cdr3_aa: CASRPQGPNEKLFF